A selection of T cell receptor beta chains follows, all from one sample in a study of radiation and T cells in renal cell carcinoma. Using immunoSEQ multiplex PCR, the repertoire was profiled, and TCRdb retains in-frame clones only, with some absent. The table includes just over 95,000 clones, about 79% detected once. The sequenced sample was blood, obtained from a patient whose treatment included radiotherapy and nephrectomy. Receptors originate from a man aged 60-69 years with renal cell carcinoma. The CDR3 runs from the conserved cysteine through the conserved F or W. D genes are given only for firm matches. A clone size is listed for some rows: how often the clone was seen (once, few, many), or a class if it is expanded.

V gene	clone size	J gene	D gene	CDR3 protein	CDR3 DNA
TRBV5-1	-	TRBJ2-1	TRBD2	CASSLGLAEYNEQFF	TGCGCCAGCAGCTTGGGACTAGCGGAGTACAATGAGCAGTTCTTC
TRBV9	-	TRBJ2-1	-	CASSGRLWNEQFF	TGTGCCAGCAGCGGTCGACTCTGGAATGAGCAGTTCTTC
TRBV28	-	TRBJ2-7	-	CASNRAYEQYF	TGTGCCAGCAACCGGGCCTACGAGCAGTACTTC
TRBV10-2	-	TRBJ2-3	TRBD1	CASRDRGQGDTQYF	TGCGCCAGCAGGGACAGGGGGCAGGGAGATACGCAGTATTTT
TRBV7-2	-	TRBJ2-5	-	CASSGSAQTRTQYF	TGTGCCAGCAGCGGCTCCGCCCAGACTAGGACCCAGTACTTC
TRBV10-3	-	TRBJ1-5	-	CAISAGGTSTNQPQHF	TGTGCCATCAGTGCTGGGGGCACCTCAACTAATCAGCCCCAGCATTTT
TRBV28	few	TRBJ2-7	TRBD2	CASLPGLATYEQYF	TGTGCCAGCCTCCCGGGACTAGCTACCTACGAGCAGTACTTC
TRBV10-3	-	TRBJ2-3	TRBD2	CAISLAGGTDTQYF	TGTGCCATCAGTCTAGCGGGAGGCACAGATACGCAGTATTTT
TRBV30	-	TRBJ2-3	-	CAWRGRVWRSTDTQYF	TGTGCCTGGAGGGGCAGGGTCTGGAGGTCCACAGATACGCAGTATTTT
TRBV5-4	-	TRBJ1-4	-	CASSLGTQNEKLFF	TGTGCCAGCAGCTTAGGGACCCAGAATGAAAAACTGTTTTTT
TRBV7-9	-	TRBJ1-4	-	CASSLNWSGRGAGEKLFF	TGTGCCAGCAGCTTGAATTGGTCCGGGAGAGGGGCAGGCGAAAAACTGTTTTTT
TRBV19	-	TRBJ2-5	-	CASSIPPLSVRVETQYF	TGTGCCAGTAGTATTCCCCCCCTCTCGGTGAGGGTAGAGACCCAGTACTTC
TRBV28	-	TRBJ2-7	TRBD1	CASSLDRVYEQYF	TGTGCCAGCAGTTTAGACAGGGTCTACGAGCAGTACTTC